The sequence of this T cell receptor (beta chain) was determined in a study of response to subunit inactivated influenza vaccine. TCRdb re-called the RT-PCR reads with MiXCR, one entry per CDR3 protein. This table has around 570,000 distinct CDR3 sequences, less than 10% appearing once. This clonotype was observed a handful of times. Its antigen remains unidentified. V lost 3 bases and J 7 bases, leaving 10 bases between the germline ends. The V gene's germline CDR1 is MDHEN and CDR2 SYDVKM. There are 12 residues in the CDR3. General observations from the study: The study's authors posited that every seasonal influenza vaccination enlists few new T cells.

V usage is TRBV28 and J usage is TRBJ2-7; the D is unclear. The sequenced sample was PBMCs from blood, obtained around 2 years after vaccination. The TCR comes from a man between 50 and 70 years old who received an inactivated influenza vaccine. The CDR3 DNA reads TGTGCCAGCAGTTTTTCGCAGCTTGAGCAGTACTTC. It yields the protein CASSFSQLEQYF.